The 10 T cell receptor beta chains below were found in one sample sequenced in a study of T-cell memory formation after mild COVID-19. TCRdb passed the 5' RACE reads through MiXCR, listing each CDR3 protein once. This table has about 430,000 distinct CDR3 sequences, roughly 18% appearing once. Specimen: PBMCs or a T cell subset sorted from them (not recorded which). The receptors were sampled from a man between 18 and 29 years old who had mild COVID-19 (a few samples of this study predate the infection). Cell type and time point are not known.

This clonotype was found a few times. The V gene is TRBV28, the J gene TRBJ1-2; D call uncertain. Germline values: CDR1 MDHEN, CDR2 SYDVKM. V was clipped by 8 bases and J by 5 bases, with 15 bases between them. The CDR3 totals 13 residues. The CDR3 DNA is TGTGCCAGCTTCCCTGGGCGGCTTTATGGCTACACCTTC. Protein product: CASFPGRLYGYTF.

This clonotype was picked up a small number of times. The chain employs TRBV7-8 and TRBJ2-2; 8 bases fit TRBD2. The CDR3 is 17 amino acids. Germline V gene lookup returns CDR1 SGHVS and CDR2 FQNEAQ. Unmatched junction bases numbered 15, after V lost 5 bases and J lost 7 bases. This CDR3 reads CASSPGLAHLLGGELFF. The CDR3 nucleotides read TGTGCCAGCAGCCCCGGACTAGCACACCTTTTGGGCGGGGAGCTGTTTTTT.

This clonotype was seen a handful of times. The chain has TRBV9 and TRBJ2-1; D is possibly TRBD2 (6 bases). The germline V and J ends were trimmed by 3 bases and 3 bases, with 13 bases remaining between them. This CDR3 spans 15 amino acids. Germline CDR1 is SGDLS and CDR2 is YYNGEE. Here the CDR3 reads CASSELSGGYNEQFF. For the CDR3, the DNA is TGTGCCAGCAGCGAGCTGTCCGGGGGCTACAATGAGCAGTTCTTC.

The chain has TRBV11-2 and TRBJ2-2, with TRBD2 matching 9 bases. The V segment lost 5 bases and the J segment 5 bases; nucleotides outside the gene matches: 6. Germline-derived CDR1 and CDR2 are SGHAT and FQNNGV. This CDR3 region has 15 residues. CDR3 region: CASSRPSGATGELFF. The CDR3 coding sequence is TGTGCCAGCAGCCGCCCTAGCGGGGCGACCGGGGAGCTGTTTTTT.

For this clonotype: A read error may account for a junction end that differs from germline. The chain couples TRBV7-2 to TRBJ1-2; D is possibly TRBD1 (6 bases). Germline CDR1 is SGHTA and CDR2 is FQGNSA. The CDR3 extends over 11 amino acids. The CDR3 loop is CASTAGRQAFF. Here the CDR3 DNA reads TGTGCCAGCACCGCCGGGCGACAGGCCTTCTTC. Full variable domain (missing parts from reference TRBV7-2 and TRBJ1-2): GAGVSQSPSNKVTEKGKDVELRCDPISGHTALYWYRQSLGQGLEFLIYFQGNSAPDKSGLPSDRFSAERTGGSVSTLTIQRTQQEDSAVYLCASTAGRQAFFGSGTRLTVV.

The chain couples TRBV5-1 to TRBJ2-7; maybe TRBD1 (6 bases). The length of the CDR3 is 15 residues. The V end lost 4 bases, the J end lost 4 bases, and 18 bases lay between the germline ends. Germline V CDR1 and CDR2: SGHRS, YFSETQ. CDR3 nucleotide sequence: TGCGCCAGCAGCCCTGAGACAGGAAAGAGGTACGAGCAGTACTTC. This sequence encodes CASSPETGKRYEQYF.

This chain joins TRBV6-5 and TRBJ2-3; TRBD1 matches at 8 bases. Unmatched junction bases numbered 3, after V lost 1 base and J lost 3 bases. The germline V gene has CDR1 MNHEY and CDR2 SVGAGI. The CDR3 is 15 residues long. CDR3 bases: TGTGCCAGCAGTTACTGGACAGGGAAAACAGATACGCAGTATTTT. Its translation: CASSYWTGKTDTQYF.

J is TRBJ1-1 and V is TRBV5-1, with D uncertain. V gave up 1 base and J gave up 3 bases, with 10 bases separating them. Germline V lookup: CDR1 SGHRS, CDR2 YFSETQ. The CDR3 runs 14 residues. The CDR3 spells CASSLLGSHTEAFF. The CDR3 coding sequence is TGCGCCAGCAGCTTGCTCGGGTCGCACACTGAAGCTTTCTTT.

This clonotype was picked up a small number of times. The chain uses TRBV12-3 or TRBV12-4 and TRBJ2-1; TRBD1 matches at 7 bases. V lost 6 bases to trimming and J lost 5 bases; unmatched junction nucleotides: 4. The CDR3 totals 13 residues. This chain's CDR3 is CASRTGSNNEQFF. DNA for the CDR3: TGTGCCAGCAGGACAGGGTCCAACAATGAGCAGTTCTTC.

This clonotype was detected a few times. The chain uses TRBV7-3 and TRBJ2-2, with TRBD2 matching over 9 bases. This CDR3 has 18 amino acids. CDR1 and CDR2 from the germline V gene are SGHTA and FQGTGA. Trimming took 8 bases from V and 6 from J; bases not matched to a gene: 19. CDR3 nucleotide sequence: TGTGCCAGCTCATTTCGCCCCAGCGTAGCGGGGGTGTCCGGGGAGCTGTTTTTT. It yields the protein CASSFRPSVAGVSGELFF.